This TCR beta chain was retrieved from a study of regulatory T cells in long-lasting Graves disease. There are many counts of this clonotype. Assembly of TCR beta libraries relied on iRepertoire HTBI primers together with Arm-PCR of CDR3 regions. TCRdb re-called the multiplex PCR reads through MiXCR, storing one row per CDR3 protein. The sample has 300,000 to 350,000 distinct CDR3 sequences, about 18% seen once. Time point reported: persistent/refractory GD, antithyroid drugs over 5 years with positive TRAb. TCR sequences were obtained from RNA taken from PBMCs. The ends were cut back, 5 bases at V and 3 bases at J, with 19 bases in the middle. The CDR3 loop spans 15 amino acids. Germline CDR1 DFQATT, CDR2 SNEGSKA (reference sequence).

The material sequenced was peripheral blood mononuclear cells (PBMCs), taken when the disease was refractory, from a patient treated with antithyroid drugs. J is TRBJ2-5 and V is TRBV20-1; perhaps D is TRBD1 or TRBD2 (7 bases each). The receptor was derived from a female donor with Graves disease. This chain's CDR3 is CSARDSTGREETQYF. For the CDR3, the DNA is TGCAGTGCTCGGGACTCGACAGGGAGGGAAGAGACCCAGTACTTC.